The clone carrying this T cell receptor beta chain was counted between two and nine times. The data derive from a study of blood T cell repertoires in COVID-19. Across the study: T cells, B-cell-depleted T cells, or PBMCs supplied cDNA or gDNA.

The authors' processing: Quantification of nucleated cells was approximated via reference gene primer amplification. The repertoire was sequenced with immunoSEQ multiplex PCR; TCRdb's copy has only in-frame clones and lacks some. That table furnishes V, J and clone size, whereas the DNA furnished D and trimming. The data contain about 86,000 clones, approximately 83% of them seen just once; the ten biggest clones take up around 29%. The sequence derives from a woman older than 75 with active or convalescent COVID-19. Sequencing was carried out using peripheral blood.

Here the CDR3 reads CASKGTNQGTQYF. The DNA for the CDR3 is TGTGCCAGCAAAGGGACTAATCAAGGCACGCAGTATTTT. V gene TRBV28 combines with J gene TRBJ2-3; 7 nucleotides match TRBD2. CDR1 and CDR2 (germline): MDHEN, SYDVKM. With 7 bases clipped from V and 9 bases from J, the junction kept 10 bases outside the gene matches. This CDR3 has 13 amino acids.